These T cell receptor beta chains were read from a single sample in a study of Ad26.COV2.S vaccination and SARS-CoV-2 variants. Clones were sequenced by immunoSEQ multiplex PCR, and TCRdb holds only the in-frame ones, with some missing. This sample has 300,000 to 350,000 clones; around four fifths occur once, and the top ten carry approximately 2.2%. Sequencing was performed on peripheral blood, taken in a trial of Ad26.COV2.S vaccine versus placebo. The receptor set was obtained from a person between 18 and 59 years old who received the Ad26.COV2.S COVID-19 vaccine or a placebo. The CDR3 runs from the conserved cysteine through the conserved F or W. The D gene is left open where the match is weak. The listing skips clone size in some rows; elsewhere it reads once, few, many or a size class.

V gene	D gene	clone size	J gene	CDR3 DNA	CDR3 protein
TRBV19	-	-	TRBJ1-4	TGTGCCAGTAGGGGGCCAAGGGACGGCCTTGAAAAACTGTTTTTT	CASRGPRDGLEKLFF
TRBV5-1	-	-	TRBJ2-5	TGCGCCAGCAGCTTGTTCCCCCCGCAATTAGGACAAGAGACCCAGTACTTC	CASSLFPPQLGQETQYF
TRBV9	-	-	TRBJ2-7	TGTGCCAGCAGCGTACAGGAGATCTCCTACGAGCAGTACTTC	CASSVQEISYEQYF
TRBV6-1	TRBD1	-	TRBJ2-2	TGTGCCAGCAGTGGCCAGACAGGGTTGGTTTCCGGGGAGCTGTTTTTT	CASSGQTGLVSGELFF
TRBV7-2	TRBD1	-	TRBJ1-5	TGTGCCAGCAGCTTCGGCAGGGGGCCTGGTAGCAATCAGCCCCAGCATTTT	CASSFGRGPGSNQPQHF
TRBV7-2	-	once	TRBJ2-1	TGTGCCAGCAGCTCCGAGTACGGCTCCTACAATGAGCAGTTCTTC	CASSSEYGSYNEQFF
TRBV5-1	-	-	TRBJ1-1	TGCGCCAGCAGCTTGGGACCGACAGGTAGTTCGAGCACTGAAGCTTTCTTT	CASSLGPTGSSSTEAFF
TRBV10-3	-	few	TRBJ1-1	TGTGCCCATAGAAACATACCGGGACCCCTGGGGACTGAAGCTTTCTTT	CAHRNIPGPLGTEAFF
TRBV4-1	-	-	TRBJ1-4	TGCGCCAGCAGCCAAGTAGTAGGGTTTGGTGAAAAACTGTTTTTT	CASSQVVGFGEKLFF
TRBV3-1/TRBV3-2	-	few	TRBJ1-1	TGTGCCAGCAGCCCCAGGGAAAGGGGGAACACTGAAGCTTTCTTT	CASSPRERGNTEAFF
TRBV3-1/TRBV3-2	-	-	TRBJ2-5	TGTGCCAGCAGCCAACAGGGGCATGAAGAGACCCAGTACTTC	CASSQQGHEETQYF
TRBV7-3	-	-	TRBJ2-3	TGTGCCAGCAGCTTACACCCTCCTGGGGCAGATACGCAGTATTTT	CASSLHPPGADTQYF
TRBV13	TRBD2	-	TRBJ2-2	TGTGCCAGCAGCCCCACTAGCGGGGGGAGGGAGGAGCTGTTTTTT	CASSPTSGGREELFF
TRBV10-3	TRBD1	-	TRBJ1-2	TGTGCCATCAGAGACCGGGACAGGGAGCCTACTAACTATGGCTACACCTTC	CAIRDRDREPTNYGYTF
TRBV11-3	-	-	TRBJ2-2	TGTGCCAGCAGCCACAGTCAAAGGAGCGGGGAGCTGTTTTTT	CASSHSQRSGELFF
TRBV7-2	-	-	TRBJ2-2	TGTGCCAGCAGCCAAATGTTCCGGACAAACACCGGGGAGCTGTTTTTT	CASSQMFRTNTGELFF
TRBV19	-	-	TRBJ2-3	TGTGCCAGTAGTATAGGACCAGAAGGAAACACAGATACGCAGTATTTT	CASSIGPEGNTDTQYF
TRBV7-2	TRBD1	-	TRBJ2-4	TGTGCCAGCAGCCTTGGGTATCCACAGGGGGCGGTTAAAAACATTCAGTACTTC	CASSLGYPQGAVKNIQYF
TRBV3-1/TRBV3-2	-	-	TRBJ2-1	TGTGCCAGCAGCGCCGGGGTAGCGAGGGGCTGGGGGCAGTTCTTC	CASSAGVARGWGQFF
TRBV30	-	-	TRBJ1-2	TGTGCCTGGAGTCGGGGGCAGCACGGGGGGCTAAGTGACTATGGCTACACCTTC	CAWSRGQHGGLSDYGYTF
TRBV3-1/TRBV3-2	TRBD2	-	TRBJ2-3	TGTGCCAGCAGCCTACCGGGCGGGGGTACAGATACGCAGTATTTT	CASSLPGGGTDTQYF
TRBV27	-	-	TRBJ2-7	TGTGCCAGCAGTTTAGGGTTATATCGGGACATCCGGAACGAGCAGTACTTC	CASSLGLYRDIRNEQYF
TRBV19	-	-	TRBJ1-2	TGTGCCAGTAGTCCCCGGGCAGCGGGTGGCTACACCTTC	CASSPRAAGGYTF
TRBV5-1	TRBD1	-	TRBJ1-2	TGCGCCAGCAGCTTGGCGGACAGGGCCTATGGCTACACCTTC	CASSLADRAYGYTF
TRBV18	TRBD1	few	TRBJ1-2	TGTGCCAGCTCATACGGACAGGGGTACTATGGCTACACCTTC	CASSYGQGYYGYTF
TRBV10-3	-	-	TRBJ1-2	TGTGCCATCAGTGAGTCGGGGAGTAGAGGGGACTATGGCTACACCTTC	CAISESGSRGDYGYTF
TRBV11-3	TRBD2	-	TRBJ2-2	TGTGCCAGCAGCCCAAGACTAGCGGGGAGCACCGGGGAGCTGTTTTTT	CASSPRLAGSTGELFF
TRBV30	-	few	TRBJ1-2	TGTGCCTGGACCGGGACCTACTATGGCTACACCTTC	CAWTGTYYGYTF
TRBV7-2	TRBD1	few	TRBJ1-2	TGTGCCAGCAGCCCGAGGGACAGGGGGAAGGGAGGCTACACCTTC	CASSPRDRGKGGYTF
TRBV28	-	-	TRBJ1-4	TGTGCCAGCAGGGTCAGGGATGCGGCTAATGAAAAACTGTTTTTT	CASRVRDAANEKLFF
TRBV6-5	TRBD1	few	TRBJ1-1	TGTGCCAGCAATCCAGGGGGCGCGTGGTCTGAAGCTTTCTTT	CASNPGGAWSEAFF
TRBV5-4	-	-	TRBJ2-5	TGTGCCAGCAGCAACCAACGTGGGGAGACCCAGTACTTC	CASSNQRGETQYF
TRBV4-2	-	-	TRBJ2-7	TGTGCCAGCAGCCAACCTAAGTTCGACAGAGCCTACGAGCAGTACTTC	CASSQPKFDRAYEQYF
TRBV7-5	-	-	TRBJ2-1	TGTGTCAGAAGCTACCGGGACAGTCTTATAGCGGGGTCCTACAATGAGCAGTTCTTC	CVRSYRDSLIAGSYNEQFF
TRBV9	-	-	TRBJ1-3	TGTGCCAGCAGCTTCGCCCCCCCGGGGAGTGGAGGAAACACCATATATTTT	CASSFAPPGSGGNTIYF
TRBV3-1/TRBV3-2	-	-	TRBJ1-2	TGTGCCAGCAGCCAAGTAGGCAGGGTAGGCGGCTACACCTTC	CASSQVGRVGGYTF
TRBV19	TRBD2	-	TRBJ2-2	TGTGCCAGTAGTTCCTCGGCAGCGGGGACCGGGGAGCTGTTTTTT	CASSSSAAGTGELFF
TRBV28	TRBD2	-	TRBJ2-7	TGTGCCAGCATAACCACAGCGGGGGGCTACTACGAGCAGTACTTC	CASITTAGGYYEQYF
TRBV29-1	TRBD2	-	TRBJ2-3	TGCAGCGTTCGGTGGGGGGGTCAGGATACGCAGTATTTT	CSVRWGGQDTQYF
TRBV25-1	-	-	TRBJ2-3	TGTGCCAGCAGTGAATCAGCTTATACGCAGTATTTT	CASSESAYTQYF
TRBV9	TRBD1	-	TRBJ1-1	TGTGCCAGCAGCCCAAGGACAGGGGGCAACACTGAAGCTTTCTTT	CASSPRTGGNTEAFF
TRBV4-2	-	-	TRBJ1-1	TGTGCCAGCAGCCAGTCCGATACTGAAGCTTTCTTT	CASSQSDTEAFF
TRBV5-6	-	-	TRBJ2-5	TGTGCCAGCAGCTCCCCTCGGGGACCAGAGACCCAGTACTTC	CASSSPRGPETQYF
TRBV11-1	-	-	TRBJ2-2	TGTGCCAGCAGTCTCCGGCAGGGCAACACCGGGGAGCTGTTTTTT	CASSLRQGNTGELFF
TRBV9	TRBD2	once	TRBJ2-5	TGTGCCAGCAGCGTAGGGGCGGGGGGACCCCAAGAGACCCAGTACTTC	CASSVGAGGPQETQYF
TRBV18	-	-	TRBJ2-1	TGTGCCAGCTCACCCCGGGCAGGGGGGTACAATGAGCAGTTCTTC	CASSPRAGGYNEQFF
TRBV6-5	-	few	TRBJ1-4	TGTGCCAGCAGTCGAACACGTTTCTCCGAAAAACTGTTTTTT	CASSRTRFSEKLFF
TRBV7-3	-	-	TRBJ2-2	TGTGCCAGCAGCCCCGGGTGGGGGTCGGCTGGGGAGCTGTTTTTT	CASSPGWGSAGELFF